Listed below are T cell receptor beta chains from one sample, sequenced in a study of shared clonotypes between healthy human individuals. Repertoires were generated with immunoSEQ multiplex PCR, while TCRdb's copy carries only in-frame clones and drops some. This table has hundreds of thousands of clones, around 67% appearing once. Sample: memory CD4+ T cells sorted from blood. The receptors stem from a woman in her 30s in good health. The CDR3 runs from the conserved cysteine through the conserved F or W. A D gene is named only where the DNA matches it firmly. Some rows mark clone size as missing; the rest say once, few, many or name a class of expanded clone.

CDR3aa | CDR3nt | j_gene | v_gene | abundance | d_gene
CASSPPTGVSEAFF | TGTGCCAGCAGTCCCCCAACAGGGGTAAGTGAAGCTTTCTTT | TRBJ1-1 | TRBV28 | . | TRBD1
CASSARLGQGYGYTF | TGTGCCAGCAGCGCACGCCTTGGACAGGGGTATGGCTACACCTTC | TRBJ1-2 | TRBV9 | . | TRBD1
CASSLGTPGQGNYGYTF | TGTGCCAGCAGCTTGGGAACCCCTGGACAGGGAAACTATGGCTACACCTTC | TRBJ1-2 | TRBV5-4 | . | TRBD1
CASSLGIEGETQYF | TGCGCCAGCAGCTTGGGGATAGAGGGAGAGACCCAGTACTTC | TRBJ2-5 | TRBV5-1 | few | .
CASTMGTGELFF | TGTGCCAGCACGATGGGGACCGGGGAGCTGTTTTTT | TRBJ2-2 | TRBV2 | . | .
CASSFGDRDSYEQYF | TGCGCCAGCAGCTTCGGGGACAGAGACTCCTACGAGCAGTACTTC | TRBJ2-7 | TRBV5-1 | . | TRBD1
CASTEPGTGVSGYTF | TGTGCCAGCACCGAACCCGGGACAGGGGTGAGTGGCTACACCTTC | TRBJ1-2 | TRBV28 | . | TRBD1
CASSLSRDVEPQHF | TGCGCCAGCAGCTTGTCCCGGGACGTGGAGCCCCAGCATTTT | TRBJ1-5 | TRBV4-1 | . | .
CASSFNGAENTGELFF | TGTGCCAGCAGTTTTAATGGGGCGGAGAACACCGGGGAGCTGTTTTTT | TRBJ2-2 | TRBV28 | . | .
CASSLRQGAGELFF | TGTGCCAGCAGCTTAAGGCAGGGGGCCGGGGAGCTGTTTTTT | TRBJ2-2 | TRBV11-2 | . | TRBD1